This T cell receptor (beta chain) was profiled in a study of blood T cell repertoires in COVID-19. Overall study: The analysed material was cDNA or gDNA that came from T cells, B-cell-depleted T cells, or PBMCs.

This study enrolled people aged roughly 18 to 90 from approximately 25 US geographic areas. Recovered Cohort 3 donors showed two negative PCRs, clearance, or symptom resolution. The CDR3 spans 15 residues. Per germline, CDR1 SGHRS and CDR2 YFSETQ. With 4 bases removed from V and 9 bases from J, the gap between germline ends came to 17 bases. Authors' methods: For nucleated cells, counts were estimated from reference gene primer amplification. TCRdb's table, derived via immunoSEQ multiplex PCR, lists solely in-frame clones and lacks some. V, J and clone size derive from that table, while D and trimming were established from the DNA sequence. This sample yields 200,000 to 250,000 clones, of which under 90% are seen a single time; 1.8% belongs to the top ten.

This chain uses TRBV5-1 with TRBJ1-6; possible D gene TRBD1, 6 bases. This sequence was found in a man between 60 and 75 years old who had recovered from COVID-19. Sequencing used PBMCs or T cells enriched from blood (not recorded which). CDR3 sequence reads: CASSPTQGQGSPLHF. The CDR3 nucleotides are TGCGCCAGCAGCCCAACACAGGGTCAGGGTTCACCCCTCCACTTT.